Below are 26 T cell receptor beta chains sequenced from a single sample in a study of fetal regulatory T cell absence and autoimmunity. Only in-frame clones appear in the TCRdb table, and some are missing; sequencing was by immunoSEQ multiplex PCR. This table has about 95,000 clones, about two thirds appearing once. The specimen was pancreas tissue. All receptors derive from a male donor with IPEX syndrome.

V gene TRBV15 combines with J gene TRBJ2-1, with D unresolved. The CDR3 consists of 11 residues. V shed 0 bases and J shed 10 bases, with 4 bases lying between them. Germline V lookup: CDR1 LNHNV, CDR2 YYDKDF (reference sequence). DNA of the CDR3: TGTGCCACCAGCAGAGAGCGCGAGCAGTTCTTC. It is translated as CATSREREQFF.

The chain has TRBV4-3 and TRBJ2-7, with a possible D match to TRBD1 (5 bases). From germline, CDR1 is LGHNA and CDR2 YSLEER. V lost 0 bases and J lost 2, with 11 bases in between. This CDR3 comprises 15 residues. CDR3 sequence: CASSQDRVYPYEQYF. The CDR3 DNA reads TGCGCCAGCAGCCAAGACAGGGTCTACCCCTACGAGCAGTACTTC.

The V gene is TRBV7-6, the J gene TRBJ2-2; D is uncertain. This CDR3 contains 14 residues. Trimming removed 1 base from V and 0 bases from J, with 3 bases in between. Germline assignment: CDR1 SGHVS and CDR2 FNYEAQ. The CDR3 DNA reads as TGTGCCAGCAGCTTAGGAGCGAACACCGGGGAGCTGTTTTTT. Translated: CASSLGANTGELFF. The full variable domain, with the rest looked up from reference TRBV7-6 and TRBJ2-2, is GAGVSQSPRYKVTKRGQDVALRCDPISGHVSLYWYRQALGQGPEFLTYFNYEAQQDKSGLPNDRFSAERPEGSISTLTIQRTEQRDSAMYRCASSLGANTGELFFGEGSRLTVL.

This clone was seen once. The chain combines TRBV2 with TRBJ2-7, with 11 nucleotides matching TRBD1. J was trimmed by 4 bases and V by 6 bases; bases with no gene match: 8. The CDR3 consists of 15 residues. Germline values: CDR1 SNHLY, CDR2 FYNNEI. DNA of the CDR3: TGTGCCAGCAGCGACACCGGGACAGGGGGATACGAGCAGTACTTC. It yields the protein CASSDTGTGGYEQYF.

The chain carries TRBV7-2 and TRBJ2-7, with 7 bases matching TRBD1. This CDR3 spans 14 amino acids. Trimming removed 3 bases from V and 7 bases from J; junction bases left unmatched: 9. Germline values: CDR1 SGHTA, CDR2 FQGNSA. This chain's CDR3 is CASSFRQGVEEQYF. The CDR3 region has the DNA TGTGCCAGCAGCTTCCGACAGGGTGTTGAAGAGCAGTACTTC.

This chain connects TRBV6-1 to TRBJ2-7; the D call may be TRBD1 or TRBD2 (5 bases each). Trimming cost V 4 bases and J 0 bases, with 13 bases left between them. The CDR3 sequence is 15 residues long. Looked up from germline, CDR1 is MNHNS and CDR2 is SASEGT. The CDR3 sequence is CASSAVGRSSYEQYF. The DNA of the CDR3 is TGTGCCAGCAGTGCTGTGGGACGGAGCTCCTACGAGCAGTACTTC.

V gene TRBV5-4 combines with J gene TRBJ1-2; tentatively, D is TRBD1 (6 bases). Trimming left V 0 bases short and J 7 bases short, with 16 bases between. The CDR3 spans 15 residues. Germline CDR1 SGHNT, CDR2 YYREEE (reference sequence). In DNA, the CDR3 is TGTGCCAGCAGCTTGGTCGGGGGGGGCGACGTTGGCTACACCTTC. Protein product: CASSLVGGGDVGYTF.

The gene calls are TRBV11-2 and TRBJ1-1; D not resolved. V gave up 1 base and J gave up 4 bases, with 7 bases separating them. Germline assignment: CDR1 SGHAT and CDR2 FQNNGV. The CDR3 has 13 amino acids. CDR3 amino acids: CASSLGHGTEAFF. Here the CDR3 DNA reads TGTGCCAGCAGCTTAGGACACGGCACTGAAGCTTTCTTT.

This chain joins TRBV6-6 and TRBJ2-3, with D tentatively TRBD2 (7 bases). Germline assignment: CDR1 MNHNY and CDR2 SVGAGI (reference sequence). This CDR3 region has 15 residues. V gave up 2 bases and J gave up 2 bases, with 11 bases separating them. The CDR3 spells CASSYGGANTDTQYF. The CDR3 coding sequence is TGTGCCAGCAGTTACGGGGGGGCAAACACAGATACGCAGTATTTT.

CDR3 loop: CASRSGTSPEQYF. The CDR3 DNA reads TGTGCCAGCAGGTCCGGGACTAGCCCCGAGCAGTACTTC. The V and J genes are TRBV7-2 and TRBJ2-7; TRBD2 matches 9 bases. Trimming took 6 bases from V and 6 from J; bases not matched to a gene: 6. Germline CDR1 and CDR2: SGHTA and FQGNSA. The CDR3 has 13 residues.

The rearrangement joins TRBV10-2 to TRBJ1-2; TRBD1 aligns across 8 bases. Trimming cost V 2 bases and J 1 base; bases outside gene matches: 0. The CDR3 sequence is 14 residues long. The V gene's germline CDR1 is WSHSY and CDR2 SAAADI. CDR3: CASSEGQGNYGYTF. The CDR3 nucleotides read TGCGCCAGCAGTGAGGGACAGGGTAACTATGGCTACACCTTC.

V and J are TRBV10-3 and TRBJ1-3; 10 bases are shared with TRBD1. Germline values: CDR1 ENHRY, CDR2 SYGVKD. The CDR3 runs to 16 residues. The trim removed 0 bases at V and 2 bases at J, leaving 1 base unmatched. Here the CDR3 reads CAISESGTGAGNTIYF. The DNA of the CDR3 is TGTGCCATCAGTGAGTCCGGGACAGGGGCTGGAAACACCATATATTTT.

This clone turned up a few times. The rearrangement uses TRBV27 and TRBJ2-7, with 10 nucleotides matching TRBD1. Trimming cost V 6 bases and J 3 bases; bases outside gene matches: 2. The CDR3 has 13 residues. The germline V gene has CDR1 MNHEY and CDR2 SMNVEV (reference sequence). The CDR3 nucleotides read TGTGCCAGCAGGAGGACAGGGGGCTACGAGCAGTACTTC. Amino acid sequence: CASRRTGGYEQYF.

The gene calls are TRBV13 and TRBJ2-5; no clear D gene. The germline V gene has CDR1 PRHDT and CDR2 FYEKMQ (reference sequence). V was shortened by 3 bases and J by 6 bases, with 11 bases between the two germline ends. The CDR3 has 13 residues. The CDR3 bases are TGTGCCAGCAGCTTCCCCCCACAAAAGACCCAGTACTTC. Amino acids: CASSFPPQKTQYF.

This chain uses TRBV6-5 with TRBJ1-4; 8 bases line up with TRBD1. The CDR3 spans 14 residues. V lost 5 bases, J lost 1 base, and 0 bases stayed unmatched. The germline gives CDR1 MNHEY, CDR2 SVGAGI. The CDR3 DNA sequence: TGTGCCAGCAGTGACAGGGGAACTAATGAAAAACTGTTTTTT. It yields the protein CASSDRGTNEKLFF.

J is TRBJ2-3 and V is TRBV9, with D perhaps TRBD1 (6 bases). The germline CDR1 and CDR2 sequences are SGDLS and YYNGEE. There are 16 residues in the CDR3. V shed 0 bases and J shed 0 bases, with 11 bases lying between them. This chain's CDR3 is CASSVDGGLSTDTQYF. The CDR3 bases are TGTGCCAGCAGCGTAGATGGGGGCTTAAGCACAGATACGCAGTATTTT.

The V call is TRBV14, the J call TRBJ1-5; no clear D. Trimming removed 0 bases at V and 3 bases at J, with 12 bases between. Germline assignment: CDR1 SGHDN and CDR2 FVKESK. CDR3 length equals 16 residues. The CDR3 reads CASSQEEGGNNQPQHF. The CDR3 nucleotides are TGTGCCAGCAGCCAAGAGGAGGGAGGGAACAATCAGCCCCAGCATTTT.

This clone was counted only a few times. This sequence joins TRBV2 and TRBJ1-5; tentative D call: TRBD1 (5 bases). With 1 base removed from V and 5 bases from J, the gap between germline ends came to 12 bases. The CDR3 length is 15 residues. Looked up from germline, CDR1 is SNHLY and CDR2 is FYNNEI. The chain's CDR3 is CASSEGRVAYQPQHF. CDR3 in DNA: TGTGCCAGCAGTGAAGGCAGGGTGGCGTATCAGCCCCAGCATTTT.

V is TRBV9 and J is TRBJ2-7; D perhaps matches TRBD2 (5 bases). The V and J ends lost 4 bases and 0 bases respectively, with 11 bases between them. This CDR3 comprises 14 residues. Per the germline V gene, CDR1 is SGDLS and CDR2 is YYNGEE. The CDR3 coding sequence is TGTGCCAGCAGCCCCCGGCTAGCCTCCTACGAGCAGTACTTC. Translated, it gives CASSPRLASYEQYF.

This rearrangement joins TRBV20-1 to TRBJ1-1, with TRBD1 as a possible D gene (5 bases). Trimming left V 5 bases short and J 1 base short, with 5 bases between. Looked up from germline, CDR1 is DFQATT and CDR2 is SNEGSKA (reference sequence). The CDR3 is 11 amino acids. The CDR3 sequence is CSAGQNTEAFF. The CDR3 DNA follows: TGCAGTGCTGGACAGAACACTGAAGCTTTCTTT.

The J gene is TRBJ2-1, the V gene TRBV7-9, with 13 bases fitting TRBD2. This CDR3 has 17 residues. CDR1 is SEHNR, CDR2 FQNEAQ, per germline (reference sequence). J was trimmed by 0 bases and V by 4 bases; bases with no gene match: 3. CDR3 residues: CASSSGLAGVSYNEQFF. The CDR3 bases are TGTGCCAGCAGCTCAGGACTAGCGGGAGTCTCCTACAATGAGCAGTTCTTC.

V usage is TRBV6-5 and J usage is TRBJ2-7; no reliable D call. CDR3 length: 12 residues. V was shortened by 6 bases and J by 1 base, with 7 bases between the two germline ends. Germline assignment: CDR1 MNHEY and CDR2 SVGAGI. Here the CDR3 DNA reads TGTGCCAGCAGCCTCGGATCCTACGAGCAGTACTTC. Amino acid sequence: CASSLGSYEQYF.

This clone has only one observation. The chain recombines TRBV9 with TRBJ2-1; TRBD2 aligns across 10 bases. Germline lookup yields CDR1 SGDLS and CDR2 YYNGEE. This CDR3 is built from 16 residues. V trimming: 4 bases; J trimming: 7 bases; junction bases outside the gene matches: 11. As DNA, the CDR3 is TGTGCCAGCAGCATCTACAGCGGGGGGGAAGGTAATGAGCAGTTCTTC. It codes for CASSIYSGGEGNEQFF.

The sample holds a few counts of this clone. This chain uses TRBV7-9 with TRBJ2-2; 8 nucleotides align to TRBD2. The CDR3 has 17 amino acids. V lost 5 bases to trimming and J lost 7 bases; unmatched junction nucleotides: 15. The germline V gene has CDR1 SEHNR and CDR2 FQNEAQ (reference sequence). CDR3 bases: TGTGCCAGCAGCCACCCGCCTGATAGCGGGACGAGCGGGGAGCTGTTTTTT. It is translated as CASSHPPDSGTSGELFF.

This chain links TRBV9 with TRBJ2-1; D is perhaps TRBD1 or TRBD2 (6 bases each). CDR3 length equals 17 residues. The germline V and J ends were trimmed by 4 bases and 0 bases, with 17 bases remaining between them. CDR1 and CDR2 (germline): SGDLS, YYNGEE. CDR3 in DNA: TGTGCCAGCAGCCCCCTTGGGGGGCCGAGCTCCTACAATGAGCAGTTCTTC. Translated: CASSPLGGPSSYNEQFF.

V gene TRBV2 combines with J gene TRBJ2-1, with D unresolved. CDR3 length: 15 residues. The ends were cut back, 1 base at V and 0 bases at J, with 7 bases in the middle. The germline V gene encodes CDR1 SNHLY and CDR2 FYNNEI. In DNA form, the CDR3 reads TGTGCCAGCAGTGAAGGGAGCAACTCCTACAATGAGCAGTTCTTC. Amino acid sequence: CASSEGSNSYNEQFF.